The present TCR beta chain was sequenced within a study of STAT5B mutations in CD4+ large granular lymphocyte leukemia. The method was immunoSEQ multiplex PCR; TCRdb's version includes in-frame clones alone and lacks a portion of them. This sample yields about 29,000 clones, of which around 85% are seen a single time; about 6% belongs to the top ten. The clonotype was recovered from a human donor in good health. Sequenced material: CD4+ T cells from blood buffy coats.

CDR3 coding DNA: TGCGCCAGCAGTGGCCAGGGACCCATCGAGCAGTACTTC. This translates into CASSGQGPIEQYF. The gene calls are TRBV10-1 and TRBJ2-7; D may correspond to TRBD1 or TRBD2 (5 bases each). V lost 4 bases and J lost 6, with 13 bases in between. This CDR3 comprises 13 residues. Germline CDR1 and CDR2: WNHNN and SYGVQD (reference sequence).